The sequence of this T cell receptor beta chain was determined in a study of regulatory and conventional T cells in RAG deficiency. TCRdb keeps only in-frame clones here, not all; method: immunoSEQ multiplex PCR. Here the sample spans around 12,000 clones, 85% to 95% being singletons. CDR1 is MDHEN, CDR2 SYDVKM, per germline. V was clipped by 9 bases and J by 8 bases; unmatched bases: 6. This CDR3 region has 13 residues. Blood CD4+ CD25-low CD127-high conventional T cells supplied the genomic DNA template. This sample also belongs to another study, concerning regulatory T cells. As that report states: Amplification used 52 TRBV primers and 13 TRBJ primers.

Material: CD4+ effector T cells sorted from blood. The genes are TRBV28 and TRBJ1-6; TRBD1 matches 8 bases. This receptor was identified in a human donor in good health. CDR3 residues: CASTGGRYSPLHF. The CDR3, as DNA: TGTGCCAGTACAGGGGGTAGGTATTCACCCCTCCACTTT.